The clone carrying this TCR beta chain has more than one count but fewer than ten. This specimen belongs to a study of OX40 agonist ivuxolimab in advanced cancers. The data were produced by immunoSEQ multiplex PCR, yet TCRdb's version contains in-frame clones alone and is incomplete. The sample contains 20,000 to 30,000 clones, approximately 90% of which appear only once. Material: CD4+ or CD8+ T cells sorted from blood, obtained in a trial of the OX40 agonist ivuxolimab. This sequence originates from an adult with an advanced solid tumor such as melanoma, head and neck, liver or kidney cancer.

The CDR3 here is CASSLGMNTEAFF. The CDR3 coding sequence is TGTGCCAGCAGCTTGGGCATGAACACTGAAGCTTTCTTT. This chain uses TRBV7-6 with TRBJ1-1, with D uncertain. The germline V and J ends were trimmed by 3 bases and 0 bases, with 5 bases remaining between them. Germline CDR1 SGHVS, CDR2 FNYEAQ. The CDR3 contains 13 residues. The variable domain in full, completed from reference TRBV7-6 and TRBJ1-1, reads GAGVSQSPRYKVTKRGQDVALRCDPISGHVSLYWYRQALGQGPEFLTYFNYEAQQDKSGLPNDRFSAERPEGSISTLTIQRTEQRDSAMYRCASSLGMNTEAFFGQGTRLTVV.